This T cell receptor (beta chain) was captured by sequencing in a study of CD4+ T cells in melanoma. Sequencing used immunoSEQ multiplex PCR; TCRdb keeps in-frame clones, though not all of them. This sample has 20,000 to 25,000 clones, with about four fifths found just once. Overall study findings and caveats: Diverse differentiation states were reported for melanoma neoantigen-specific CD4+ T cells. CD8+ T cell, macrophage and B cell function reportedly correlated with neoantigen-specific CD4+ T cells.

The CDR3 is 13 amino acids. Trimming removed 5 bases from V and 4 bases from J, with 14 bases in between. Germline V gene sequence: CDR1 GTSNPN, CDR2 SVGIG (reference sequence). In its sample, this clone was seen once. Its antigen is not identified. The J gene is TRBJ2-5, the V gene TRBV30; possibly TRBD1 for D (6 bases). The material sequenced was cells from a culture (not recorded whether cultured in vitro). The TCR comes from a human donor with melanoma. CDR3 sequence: CAWGQTGGETQYF. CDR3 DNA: TGTGCCTGGGGCCAGACAGGCGGAGAGACCCAGTACTTC.